This entry describes one TCR beta chain. What this receptor recognizes is not known. Base qualities are missing; no much larger clone stands one base away. The entry originates in a study of blood T cell repertoires in COVID-19 (dated by TCRdb to 2018 to 2021). Broadly, across the study: Collaborator samples came from the United States, Italy and Spain and covered acute and convalescent phases of COVID-19. The material from the prospective study consisted of cDNA or gDNA derived from T cells, B-cell-depleted T cells, or PBMCs. Deeply sampled blood TCRbeta repertoires from subjects exposed to, actively infected with, or recovered from COVID-19 were included in the dataset. A freely available public database, intended as a resource for researchers studying the immune response to SARS-CoV-2, is where the repertoires were released. Samples came from the ongoing ImmuneRACE study (first 160 participants) plus 1,254 subjects from 6 global collaborators. Sample metadata almost always included a de-identified subject ID, COVID-19 status, age in years and sex. Where available, HLA class I and class II types were obtained from metadata supplied by the sample provider rather than from assay-based typing.

Participants in the prospective study were aged roughly 18 to 100 years, lived in approximately 26 United States geographic areas, and enrolled through a virtual design. In the prospective study, cohorts were assigned on the basis of participant-reported clinical history obtained from a screening survey and a study questionnaire. For ImmuneRACE Cohort 3, a participant was defined as recovered based on two consecutive negative NP/OP PCR tests, clearance by a healthcare professional, or resolution of symptoms. In the prospective study, mobile phlebotomists collected whole blood, serum and a nasopharyngeal or oropharyngeal swab from each participant. Additional blood draws and questionnaires over an approximately 2-month period could optionally be provided by prospective study participants. Before DNA extraction, blood samples from the prospective study were shipped at room temperature or frozen.

The immunoSEQ Assay, a bias-controlled multiplex PCR, was used to amplify TCRbeta CDR3 regions from genomic DNA. The study's own analysis went as follows. The number of nucleated cells in each sample was estimated by amplification of reference gene primers within the assay. Sequence reads were collapsed and filtered to measure the absolute abundance of every unique TCRbeta CDR3 rearrangement. For each sample, productive Simpson clonality was calculated as the square root of Simpson's diversity index across productive rearrangements. The table was pulled from immuneACCESS by TCRdb, which kept in-frame rearrangements only. Such tables lose some clones; where checked, under half of the loss comes from unresolved V genes, and the rest has no known cause. The V and J calls and clone size were taken over from that table, and D and trimming were inferred from the DNA. The sample contains about 220,000 clones, 82% of them found a single time. Roughly 3.5% of the sample comes from the top ten.

On the study overall, not on this receptor specifically: Clinical and demographic metadata were provided uncurated, with the amount varying by source and participant.

As encoded in the germline V gene, CDR1 is LGHNA while CDR2 is YSLEER. V and J lose 0 bases and 0 bases, and a span of 9 bases separates them. The CDR3 numbers 17 residues from cysteine through phenylalanine. Of the read, only the CDR3 DNA is kept; its 51 bases are in frame from base 1. The sample consisted of PBMCs or T cells enriched from blood (not recorded which). This clonotype originated in a woman aged 60 to 75 who had recovered from COVID-19. In this chain, TRBV4-3 is recombined with TRBJ1-6; the D segment cannot be called with confidence. At the DNA level, the sequence is TGCGCCAGCAGCCAAGATCACCTAAGCTCCTATAATTCACCCCTCCACTTT. Its translation is CASSQDHLSSYNSPLHF.